This T cell receptor beta chain appears in the sequencing data of a study of naive and memory T cell subsets. Study results and limitations: Possibly reflecting memory cells re-expressing CD45RA, a few larger clonotypes occurred in naive repertoires, especially CD8. No ground truth validated the naive and memory repertoire findings.

Alpha and beta libraries were amplified separately from the second PCR onward. Four subsets defined by CD45RA and CD27 were sorted after CD3, CD4, CD8 and live/dead staining. The beta constant-region primer was an equimolar mix of two oligonucleotides covering TRBC1 and TRBC2. Ligated cDNA was amplified by four rounds of PCR with nested alpha and beta constant-region primers and SP2. A single record per CDR3 protein comes from TCRdb applying MiXCR to the UMI-ligation and nested PCR reads. This sample carries approximately 140,000 distinct CDR3 sequences, approximately 21% of them seen once, and the ten largest clones take 0.5% to 0.75%. V lost 0 bases and J 10 bases, leaving 15 bases between the germline ends. The CDR3 totals 15 residues. Germline V gene sequence: CDR1 LGHDT, CDR2 YNNKEL (reference sequence). Comment on this clonotype: The antigen is undetermined.

The source of this sequence is a human donor in good health. The V call is TRBV3-1, the J call TRBJ2-2; either TRBD1 or TRBD2 may supply D (5 bases each). The sequenced material came from naive CD8+ T cells from blood. DNA of the CDR3: TGTGCCAGCAGCCAAGATTGGGGGAGCTCAGCGGAGCTGTTTTTT. Encoded protein: CASSQDWGSSAELFF.